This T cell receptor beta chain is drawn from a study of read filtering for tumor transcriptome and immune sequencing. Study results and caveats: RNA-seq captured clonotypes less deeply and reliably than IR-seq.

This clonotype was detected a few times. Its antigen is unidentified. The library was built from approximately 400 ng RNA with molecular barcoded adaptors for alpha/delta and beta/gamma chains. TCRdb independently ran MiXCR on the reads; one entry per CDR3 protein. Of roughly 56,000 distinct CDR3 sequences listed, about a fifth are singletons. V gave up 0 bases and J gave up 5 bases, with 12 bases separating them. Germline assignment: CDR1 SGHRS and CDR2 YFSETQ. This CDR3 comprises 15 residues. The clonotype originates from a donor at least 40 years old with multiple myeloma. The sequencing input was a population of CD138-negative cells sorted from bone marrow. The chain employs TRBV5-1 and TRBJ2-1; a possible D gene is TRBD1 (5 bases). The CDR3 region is CASSLAITGNNEQFF. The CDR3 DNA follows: TGCGCCAGCAGCTTGGCCATCACAGGCAACAATGAGCAGTTCTTC.